One sample yielded the 14 T cell receptor beta chains listed below, sequenced in a study of T cell clonality in common variable immunodeficiency. Study-wide results and limits: In common variable immunodeficiency, TCR beta chains reportedly carried fewer deletions and N-nucleotide insertions.

Antigens for these TCRs are unknown. Sequencing used immunoSEQ multiplex PCR; TCRdb keeps in-frame clones, though not all of them. The repertoire has around 13,000 clones, none seen only once; the ten largest take roughly 8.1%. The material sequenced was peripheral blood mononuclear cells. These receptor sequences come from a human donor with common variable immunodeficiency.

A word on this clone: The sequenced fragment ends 3 residues before the CDR3 boundary, so the rest is inferred from the germline J gene. V usage is TRBV30 and J usage is TRBJ2-2; 9 bases are a match to TRBD2. After removal of 0 bases from V and 4 bases from J, the junction contained 6 bases not matched to a gene. The CDR3 runs to 16 residues. Germline CDR1 GTSNPN, CDR2 SVGIG (reference sequence). The sequenced part of the CDR3 DNA is TGTGCCTGGAGTGTACCGCGGGGGGGCCCCACCGGGGAG. It encodes CAWSVPRGGPTGE. The CDR3 in its entirety is CAWSVPRGGPTGELFF.

With respect to this clone: The read comes to an end 3 residues before the CDR3 does, leaving the germline J gene to fill in the end. This sequence joins TRBV7-6 and TRBJ2-2, with D unclear. The ends were cut back, 5 bases at V and 7 bases at J, with 11 bases in the middle. Germline CDR1 and CDR2: SGHVS and FNYEAQ. The CDR3 extends over 13 amino acids. The DNA read from the CDR3 is TGTGCCAGCAGCCACCCCGGTGTCGGGGAG. It is translated as CASSHPGVGE. The full CDR3 sequence reads CASSHPGVGELFF.

This clone was observed a few times. The read gets to within 3 residues of the CDR3 end, and the germline J gene fills in the rest. V and J are TRBV7-2 and TRBJ1-3; maybe TRBD1 (5 bases). Germline V gene data show CDR1 as SGHTA and CDR2 as FQGNSA. V gave up 2 bases and J gave up 8 bases, with 10 bases separating them. The CDR3 runs to 13 residues. The CDR3 bases that were read are TGTGCCAGCAGCTTATCTGGGGCAGACACC. Translating it yields CASSLSGADT. The entire CDR3 sequence reads CASSLSGADTIYF.

The CDR3 sequence is CASSTQAGAYEQYF. The CDR3 DNA, read in part, is TGCGCCAGCAGCACCCAGGCAGGGGCCTACGAG. The V gene is TRBV5-1, the J gene TRBJ2-7; tentatively, D is TRBD1 (6 bases). The missing CDR3 end, 3 residues past where the read stops, is filled in from the germline J gene. Germline CDR1 and CDR2: SGHRS and YFSETQ. Trimming removed 4 bases from V and 2 bases from J, with 13 bases in between. The CDR3 has 14 residues.

Turning to this clone: The observed sequence ends 3 residues before the CDR3 terminus, with the missing tail filled in from the germline J gene. The gene calls are TRBV30 and TRBJ1-2; D is undetermined. V was cut by 2 bases and J by 2 bases, with 6 bases left in between. CDR1 is GTSNPN, CDR2 SVGIG, per germline (reference sequence). CDR3 size: 12 residues. CDR3 loop: CAWSQENYGYTF. The part of the CDR3 DNA that was read is TGTGCCTGGAGTCAGGAAAACTATGGC.

This clone showed up just a few times. The observed sequence ends 3 residues before the CDR3 terminus, with the missing tail filled in from the germline J gene. The chain joins TRBV30 to TRBJ2-7; TRBD1 aligns across 9 bases. Germline loops: CDR1 GTSNPN, CDR2 SVGIG (reference sequence). The CDR3 contains 12 residues. J lost 6 bases, V lost 5 bases, and 5 bases had no gene match. The sequenced part of the CDR3 DNA is TGTGCCTGGGGTGGGACAGGGTCCGAG. Its protein product is CAWGGTGSE. The whole CDR3 sequence reads CAWGGTGSEQYF.

As regards this clone: The CDR3 extends 3 residues past the end of the read, so its final part is completed from the germline J gene. V and J are TRBV7-9 and TRBJ1-1; the D is unclear. Germline-derived CDR1 and CDR2 are SEHNR and FQNEAQ (reference sequence). The CDR3 totals 14 residues. The V end was cut by 1 base, the J end by 4 bases, with 10 bases between. CDR3 sequence reads: CASSLGNLGTEAFF. The CDR3 bases that were read are TGTGCCAGCAGCTTAGGAAATCTCGGCACTGAA.

This clone was counted between two and nine times. The CDR3 extends 3 residues past the end of the read, so its final part is completed from the germline J gene. The chain recombines TRBV19 with TRBJ2-1, with a tentative D call TRBD1 (5 bases). V was shortened by 3 bases and J by 6 bases, with 15 bases between the two germline ends. Per the germline V gene, CDR1 is LNHDA and CDR2 is SQIVND (reference sequence). The CDR3 has 15 amino acids. CDR3 DNA, as far as it was read: TGTGCCAGTAGTATGGGCTCGACAGTTGGCAATGAG. Amino acid sequence: CASSMGSTVGNE. The entire CDR3 protein is CASSMGSTVGNEQFF.

This clone was seen a few times. The CDR3 end lies 3 residues beyond the end of the read and is filled in from the germline J gene. The V gene is TRBV19, the J gene TRBJ2-1; 7 bases match TRBD1. Per germline, CDR1 LNHDA and CDR2 SQIVND (reference sequence). J gave up 7 bases and V 1 base, and 7 bases lay outside the gene matches. The CDR3 has 15 amino acids. The CDR3 loop reads CASSIGRQGWNEQFF. The CDR3 DNA, read in part, is TGTGCCAGTAGTATAGGGAGACAGGGATGGAATGAG.

A remark on this clone: The CDR3 end is not reached by the read, which stops 3 residues before it; the germline J gene fills it in. The V and J genes are TRBV18 and TRBJ1-5, with D hard to call. Germline CDR1 reads KGHSH; CDR2 reads LQKENI. This CDR3 has 14 amino acids. Trimming took off 2 bases at V and 8 bases at J, with 13 bases between the two ends. CDR3: CASSPVGFEKPQHF. The CDR3 bases that were read are TGTGCCAGCTCACCAGTAGGGTTTGAAAAGCCC.

This clone was observed a few times. The observed sequence ends 3 residues before the CDR3 terminus, with the missing tail filled in from the germline J gene. The rearrangement links TRBV7-2 to TRBJ2-4, with 12 bases identical to TRBD2. V gave up 5 bases and J gave up 7 bases; unmatched junction bases: 6. CDR3 size: 15 residues. Per the germline V gene, CDR1 is SGHTA and CDR2 is FQGNSA. The CDR3 DNA, read in part, is TGTGCCAGCAGCCAACTAGCGGGGGGTGGGAACATT. Its translation: CASSQLAGGGNI. The CDR3 reads in full as CASSQLAGGGNIQYF.

On this clone itself: The read finishes 3 residues shy of the CDR3 end, and the germline J gene is used to complete it. The gene calls are TRBV16 and TRBJ2-3; weak D call: TRBD2 (5 bases). The germline V gene has CDR1 KGHSY and CDR2 FQNENV. V shed 8 bases and J shed 6 bases, with 6 bases lying between them. The CDR3 is made up of 10 amino acids. Partial CDR3 DNA: TGTGCCAGCCGGGGTGATACG. Translated: CASRGDT. The CDR3, in full, reads CASRGDTQYF.

For this clone: Read data end 3 residues before the CDR3 end; the end is taken from the germline J gene. The rearrangement links TRBV7-9 to TRBJ1-5; D perhaps matches TRBD1 (5 bases). The germline V gene has CDR1 SEHNR and CDR2 FQNEAQ (reference sequence). The V and J ends lost 0 bases and 4 bases respectively, with 10 bases between them. The CDR3 consists of 15 residues. CDR3 loop: CASSLALEGNQPQHF. CDR3 DNA (partial): TGTGCCAGCAGCTTAGCGCTTGAGGGGAATCAGCCC.

This clone was seen only a few times. The sequence runs out 3 residues before the end of the CDR3; the remainder is reconstructed from the germline J gene. The chain couples TRBV30 to TRBJ2-7; TRBD1 aligns across 7 bases. V lost 4 bases and J lost 6; bases outside the gene matches: 6. This CDR3 contains 12 residues. Germline V gene sequence: CDR1 GTSNPN, CDR2 SVGIG (reference sequence). Partial CDR3 DNA: TGTGCCTGGACCTCACACAGGGGCGAG. Translation gives CAWTSHRGE. The whole CDR3 is CAWTSHRGEQYF.